The clone carrying this TCR beta chain was counted many times. Its cognate antigen is unknown. The sample belongs to a study of T cell repertoires in cytomegalovirus infection. Study details: Both a matching HLA type and CMV infection were indicated by public TCR beta signatures. General observations from the study: Public TCR beta family frequency separated CMV-and-HLA carriers, including in an independent cohort.

The CDR3 runs to 14 residues. V lost 10 bases and J 2 bases, leaving 17 bases between the germline ends. Germline CDR1 SGHTA, CDR2 FQGNSA. TCRdb reanalysed the reads using MiXCR and keeps one entry per CDR3 protein. The sample records fewer than 200,000 distinct CDR3 sequences, approximately 14% being singletons. The chain recombines TRBV7-2 with TRBJ1-2; D may be TRBD1 (5 bases). This clonotype was sampled from a human donor in good health (CMV status not recorded). Some clones in this sample may be carry-over from other donors' samples. Sequencing was performed on PBMCs. DNA for the CDR3: TGTGCCACCTTTTCTCGGGGGGAGAACTATGGCTACACCTTC. It is translated as CATFSRGENYGYTF.